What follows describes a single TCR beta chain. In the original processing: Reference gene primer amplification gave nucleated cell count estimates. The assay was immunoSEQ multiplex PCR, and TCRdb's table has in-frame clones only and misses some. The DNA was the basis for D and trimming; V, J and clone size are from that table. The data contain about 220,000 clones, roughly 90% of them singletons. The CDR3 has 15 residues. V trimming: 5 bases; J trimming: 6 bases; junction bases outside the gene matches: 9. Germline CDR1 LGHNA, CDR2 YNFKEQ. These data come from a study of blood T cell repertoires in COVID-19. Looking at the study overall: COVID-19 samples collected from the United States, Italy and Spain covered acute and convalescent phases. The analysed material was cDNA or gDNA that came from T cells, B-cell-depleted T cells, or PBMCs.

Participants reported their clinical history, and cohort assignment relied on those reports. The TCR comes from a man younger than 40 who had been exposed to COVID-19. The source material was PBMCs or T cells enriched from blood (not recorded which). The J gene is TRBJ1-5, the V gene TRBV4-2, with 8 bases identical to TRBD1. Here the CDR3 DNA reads TGTGCCAGCAGCTCCGGACAGGGTAGAGCTCAGCCCCAGCATTTT. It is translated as CASSSGQGRAQPQHF.